What follows are 27 T cell receptor beta chains derived from one specimen sequenced in a study of blood T cells in healthy people across ages (dated by TCRdb to the mid-2010s). The library was generated by 5' RACE. TCRdb shows the sequencer as Illumina HiSeq 2500. A second PCR of roughly 7 to 11 cycles was performed with a sample-barcoded 5' primer and a J-beta primer mix. Through fastp at Q25 and MiXCR, TCRdb rebuilt clones from the public reads, retaining in-frame beta chains. Under each unique CDR3 protein, matching rows form one entry showing the most common genes and DNA. Within this sample are some 860,000 distinct CDR3 sequences, with roughly 56% of them counted one time only. The ten biggest clones cover 25% to 30% of the sample. Sequencing used blood. All receptors derive from a man in his forties in good health.

This clonotype has more than one count but fewer than ten. The gene calls are TRBV7-9 and TRBJ1-2, with TRBD1 matching 8 bases. The germline gives CDR1 SEHNR, CDR2 FQNEAQ (reference sequence). The V gene end was trimmed by 5 bases and the J gene end by 3 bases; junction bases not matched to a gene: 8. There are 15 residues in the CDR3. The chain's CDR3 is CASSRLLQGDYGYTF. CDR3 in DNA: TGTGCCAGCAGCCGCCTCTTACAGGGGGACTATGGCTACACCTTC.

This clonotype was detected only a few times. The CDR3 coding sequence is TGTGCCAGCAGCCACGGACTAAGCACAGATACGCAGTATTTT. This codes for CASSHGLSTDTQYF. The chain recombines TRBV4-2 with TRBJ2-3, with D perhaps TRBD2 (6 bases). Germline CDR1 LGHNA, CDR2 YNFKEQ. This CDR3 is built from 14 residues. V was shortened by 3 bases and J by 0 bases, with 7 bases between the two germline ends.

Only a few counts were recorded for this clonotype. The gene calls are TRBV29-1 and TRBJ2-1; D call uncertain. Germline V gives CDR1 SQVTM, CDR2 ANQGSEA. Trimming stripped 8 bases from V and 8 bases from J, with 13 bases between. This CDR3 is built from 11 residues. The CDR3 coding sequence is TGCAGCTCCCACTCCAGAGATGAGCAGTTCTTC. This encodes CSSHSRDEQFF.

The chain carries TRBV28 and TRBJ2-5; 7 bases agree with TRBD1. Looked up from germline, CDR1 is MDHEN and CDR2 is SYDVKM. Trimming removed 5 bases from V and 5 bases from J; junction bases left unmatched: 5. The CDR3 is made up of 13 amino acids. CDR3 DNA sequence: TGTGCCAGCAGTGACACAGGGGTGGAGACCCAGTACTTC. Protein sequence: CASSDTGVETQYF.

The V and J genes are TRBV7-9 and TRBJ2-3, with D perhaps TRBD1 (6 bases). This CDR3 is built from 12 residues. V was trimmed by 4 bases and J by 8 bases, leaving 10 bases between them. The germline gives CDR1 SEHNR, CDR2 FQNEAQ (reference sequence). CDR3 nucleotides: TGTGCCAGCAGCTCAACAGGGCCTACGCAGTATTTT. It encodes CASSSTGPTQYF.

This chain joins TRBV7-2 and TRBJ1-2; D is unclear. Germline lookup yields CDR1 SGHTA and CDR2 FQGNSA. This CDR3 contains 13 residues. V lost 5 bases and J lost 4, with 11 bases in between. The CDR3 protein is CASSPPDSYGYTF. The DNA of the CDR3 is TGTGCCAGCAGCCCCCCGGACTCCTATGGCTACACCTTC.

The genes are TRBV5-1 and TRBJ2-2, with D uncertain. This CDR3 is built from 16 residues. CDR1 and CDR2 from the germline V gene are SGHRS and YFSETQ. Trimming cost V 2 bases and J 0 bases, with 11 bases left between them. CDR3 sequence reads: CASSFSAATNTGELFF. As DNA, the CDR3 is TGCGCCAGCAGCTTCTCTGCAGCGACGAACACCGGGGAGCTGTTTTTT.

This chain links TRBV10-3 with TRBJ2-2; D perhaps matches TRBD1 (6 bases). The germline gives CDR1 ENHRY, CDR2 SYGVKD. CDR3 length: 16 amino acids. V lost 5 bases and J 0 bases, leaving 13 bases between the germline ends. The CDR3 spells CAISYGQTTNTGELFF. The CDR3 DNA is TGTGCCATCAGTTACGGACAGACAACGAACACCGGGGAGCTGTTTTTT.

This chain joins TRBV29-1 and TRBJ1-1; D gene uncertain. The CDR3 covers 12 residues. Trimming took off 4 bases at V and 2 bases at J, with 8 bases between the two ends. The germline V gene has CDR1 SQVTM and CDR2 ANQGSEA. The CDR3 sequence is CSVATYNTEAFF. CDR3 DNA sequence: TGCAGCGTTGCAACATACAACACTGAAGCTTTCTTT.

In this sample, this clonotype turned up a few times. The rearrangement links TRBV20-1 to TRBJ2-3, with TRBD2 matching 8 bases. The CDR3 is 16 amino acids. V lost 5 bases and J lost 0; bases outside the gene matches: 10. CDR1 and CDR2 from the germline V gene are DFQATT and SNEGSKA (reference sequence). The CDR3 DNA reads TGCAGTGCTTACCCTTCCGTAGCGGGGAGCACAGATACGCAGTATTTT. The encoded protein is CSAYPSVAGSTDTQYF.

J is TRBJ1-2 and V is TRBV6-1; 9 bases fit TRBD1. The CDR3 consists of 17 residues. The V and J ends lost 7 bases and 3 bases, in that order; junction bases with no gene match: 15. Germline-derived CDR1 and CDR2 are MNHNS and SASEGT. In DNA form, the CDR3 reads TGTGCCAGCACCCCCAGGACAGGGGCCGACGTGGACTATGGCTACACCTTC. Its protein is CASTPRTGADVDYGYTF.

The V gene is TRBV25-1, the J gene TRBJ1-2; 7 positions match TRBD1. The CDR3 has 14 amino acids. V lost 9 bases and J lost 8; bases outside the gene matches: 15. CDR1 is MGHDK and CDR2 is SYGVNS in the germline V gene. CDR3 DNA sequence: TGTGCCAGGGGGACAGAAACGGACCCTCTAGGCTACACCTTC. It encodes CARGTETDPLGYTF.

The J gene is TRBJ2-5, the V gene TRBV4-3, with 10 positions matching TRBD1. Trimming removed 4 bases from V and 11 bases from J; junction bases left unmatched: 16. The CDR3 runs 16 residues. Germline V CDR1 and CDR2: LGHNA, YSLEER. The CDR3 nucleotides are TGCGCCAGCAGCCCTGGACAGGGGGGAGGAGCCAATGAGCAGTACTTC. Amino acids: CASSPGQGGGANEQYF.

The chain carries TRBV20-1 and TRBJ2-1, with D perhaps matching TRBD1 (5 bases). The CDR3 runs 13 residues. CDR1 is DFQATT and CDR2 is SNEGSKA in the germline V gene (reference sequence). The V end was cut by 1 base, the J end by 5 bases, with 9 bases between. The DNA of the CDR3 is TGCAGTGCTAGAGGACAGACAAACAATGAGCAGTTCTTC. Amino acids: CSARGQTNNEQFF.

This clonotype was recorded a few times. The chain joins TRBV2 to TRBJ2-4; 8 nucleotides line up with TRBD1. TRBJ2-7 matches the DNA end more closely, so the J call is doubtful. Germline CDR1 SNHLY, CDR2 FYNNEI. The CDR3 totals 13 residues. Here the CDR3 reads CASNQGARYEQYF. Written as DNA, the CDR3 is TGTGCCAGCAATCAGGGGGCTCGCTACGAGCAGTACTTC.

This clonotype appeared a few times. This chain links TRBV11-3 with TRBJ2-5; TRBD2 matches at 11 bases. CDR1 and CDR2 from the germline V gene are SGHNT and YENEEA. V dropped 1 base and J dropped 1; count of bases not matched to a gene: 2. This CDR3 is built from 16 residues. The CDR3 region has the DNA TGTGCCAGCAGCTTAGGAACTAGCGGGGGCCAAGAGACCCAGTACTTC. Encoded protein: CASSLGTSGGQETQYF.

This clonotype was detected a few times. This sequence joins TRBV20-1 and TRBJ1-6; TRBD1 matches 9 bases. J was trimmed by 9 bases and V by 3 bases; bases with no gene match: 9. Looked up from germline, CDR1 is DFQATT and CDR2 is SNEGSKA (reference sequence). CDR3 length equals 15 residues. CDR3 bases: TGCAGTGCTAGGAGCCCCGGGACAGGGTTTTCACCCCTCCACTTT. Amino acid sequence: CSARSPGTGFSPLHF.

This chain uses TRBV7-9 with TRBJ1-2, with TRBD1 matching 12 bases. V was pared by 1 base and J by 8 bases, with 5 bases of the junction left unmatched. The CDR3 covers 15 residues. In germline, CDR1 is SEHNR, CDR2 FQNEAQ (reference sequence). CDR3 sequence reads: CASSLEGQGAHGYTF. DNA for the CDR3: TGTGCCAGCAGCTTAGAGGGACAGGGGGCGCACGGCTACACCTTC.

V and J are TRBV28 and TRBJ1-5; maybe TRBD1 (6 bases). The CDR3 has 13 residues. Trimming pared 8 bases from V and 2 bases from J, leaving 10 bases between. Germline CDR1 MDHEN, CDR2 SYDVKM. The CDR3 region is CASRGPGNQPQHF. CDR3 coding DNA: TGTGCCAGCCGGGGGCCGGGCAATCAGCCCCAGCATTTT.

This sequence joins TRBV24-1 and TRBJ2-3; D uncertain. Germline V lookup: CDR1 KGHDR, CDR2 SFDVKD. This CDR3 has 17 residues. V was shortened by 5 bases and J by 0 bases, with 17 bases between the two germline ends. Here the CDR3 DNA reads TGTGCCACCAGTGGCCACGGCAGAGCAACTAGCACAGATACGCAGTATTTT. Its translation is CATSGHGRATSTDTQYF.

The chain employs TRBV11-2 and TRBJ2-4; possibly TRBD2 for D (6 bases). Germline V gene sequence: CDR1 SGHAT, CDR2 FQNNGV. The V gene lost 5 bases and the J gene lost 1 base, with 9 bases spanning the gap. The CDR3 extends over 14 amino acids. The DNA of the CDR3 is TGTGCCAGCAGCCAAAGCGGGGCCAAAAACATTCAGTACTTC. It translates to CASSQSGAKNIQYF.

Note on this clonotype: A much larger clone is a single base away; this may be a read error. V and J are TRBV29-1 and TRBJ2-5, with D perhaps TRBD2 (6 bases). The V gene lost 7 bases and the J gene lost 11 bases, with 17 bases spanning the gap. The CDR3 covers 11 residues. Germline V gives CDR1 SQVTM, CDR2 ANQGSEA. The DNA for the CDR3 is TGCAGCGCCGCACGGGGGTCAGAGCAGTACTTC. The encoded protein is CSAARGSEQYF.

The V and J genes are TRBV9 and TRBJ1-6; D call uncertain. This CDR3 is built from 15 residues. V was cut by 4 bases and J by 9 bases, with 17 bases left in between. Germline V gene sequence: CDR1 SGDLS, CDR2 YYNGEE. The CDR3 loop is CASSLGRTRGSPLHF. The DNA for the CDR3 is TGTGCCAGCAGCCTCGGACGGACGAGAGGTTCACCCCTCCACTTT.

J is TRBJ1-5 and V is TRBV14, with unresolved D. The CDR3 contains 17 residues. V lost 0 bases and J 6 bases, leaving 18 bases between the germline ends. Germline lookup yields CDR1 SGHDN and CDR2 FVKESK. Written as DNA, the CDR3 is TGTGCCAGCAGCCAAGATGTATCTGTGACCCACCGTCAGCCCCAGCATTTT. Its protein is CASSQDVSVTHRQPQHF.

The chain couples TRBV11-2 to TRBJ2-3; unclear D gene. The CDR3 has 15 residues. V gave up 2 bases and J gave up 1 base, with 10 bases separating them. Germline-derived CDR1 and CDR2 are SGHAT and FQNNGV. In DNA form, the CDR3 reads TGTGCCAGCAGCTTATTTCACTCTCGCACAGATACGCAGTATTTT. Translated: CASSLFHSRTDTQYF.

This chain uses TRBV20-1 with TRBJ1-2; no firm D call. CDR1 is DFQATT and CDR2 is SNEGSKA in the germline V gene (reference sequence). The CDR3 is 12 residues long. Trimming left V 4 bases short and J 3 bases short, with 9 bases between. The CDR3 region has the DNA TGCAGTGCTATAGTGGCGGACTATGGCTACACCTTC. Translated, it gives CSAIVADYGYTF.

The chain has TRBV4-2 and TRBJ2-7, with D perhaps matching TRBD2 (5 bases). The length of the CDR3 is 14 residues. The V gene's germline CDR1 is LGHNA and CDR2 YNFKEQ. Between the trimmed V and J ends, which lost 0 bases and 4 bases, there was a span of 10 bases. This CDR3 is CASSQDRTFYEQYF. Here the CDR3 DNA reads TGTGCCAGCAGCCAAGATCGGACTTTTTACGAGCAGTACTTC.